Following are 23 T cell receptor beta chains from one sample sequenced in a study of T cell responses to AZD1222 COVID-19 vaccine. Some clones are missing from TCRdb's copy, which holds only in-frame ones; the method was immunoSEQ multiplex PCR. The data show around 110,000 clones, roughly 90% seen once. Here the sequenced sample was peripheral blood, taken on day 0 of AZD1222 vaccination. These receptors were obtained from an adult in good health.

The CDR3 loop reads CSAGQGRTEAFF. CDR3 nucleotide sequence: TGCAGCGCCGGACAGGGGAGGACTGAAGCTTTCTTT. This rearrangement joins TRBV29-1 to TRBJ1-1; 9 bases line up with TRBD1. After removal of 7 bases from V and 5 bases from J, the junction contained 5 bases not matched to a gene. The germline V gene has CDR1 SQVTM and CDR2 ANQGSEA. The CDR3 covers 12 residues.

The chain combines TRBV6-2 or TRBV6-3 with TRBJ1-5, with D possibly TRBD1 on 6 matching bases. Trimming left V 5 bases short and J 6 bases short, with 26 bases between. CDR1 MNHEY and CDR2 SVGEGT come from the germline V gene. This CDR3 region has 18 residues. The CDR3 protein is CASSNLRLSRGGGQPQHF. The CDR3, as DNA: TGTGCCAGCAGTAACCTCCGCCTGAGTCGGGGGGGCGGTCAGCCCCAGCATTTT.

In its sample, this clone was seen once. This sequence joins TRBV11-2 and TRBJ1-1, with D possibly matching TRBD1 (6 bases). The germline V gene has CDR1 SGHAT and CDR2 FQNNGV. CDR3 length: 13 residues. The ends were cut back, 4 bases at V and 6 bases at J, with 12 bases in the middle. In nucleotides, the CDR3 is TGTGCCAGCAGCTCACAGGGAACCGCTGAAGCTTTCTTT. Encoded protein: CASSSQGTAEAFF.

In this sample, this clone turned up once. The chain links TRBV24-1 to TRBJ1-2; the match to TRBD1 covers 8 bases. Germline V gives CDR1 KGHDR, CDR2 SFDVKD. J lost 2 bases, V lost 1 base, and 2 bases had no gene match. This CDR3 contains 15 residues. CDR3 sequence (DNA): TGTGCCACCAGTGATTTTAGACAGGGGAACTATGGCTACACCTTC. Its translation: CATSDFRQGNYGYTF.

The gene calls are TRBV20-1 and TRBJ2-7, with 7 bases matching TRBD1. This CDR3 has 15 residues. Germline V gene data show CDR1 as DFQATT and CDR2 as SNEGSKA (reference sequence). With 3 bases clipped from V and 2 bases from J, the junction kept 10 bases outside the gene matches. The CDR3 DNA follows: TGCAGTGCTAGTTCTGACCGGGACAGTCCCTACGAGCAGTACTTC. Its protein product is CSASSDRDSPYEQYF.

This chain links TRBV7-3 with TRBJ2-3; D is perhaps TRBD2 (6 bases). The germline V and J ends were trimmed by 2 bases and 0 bases, with 9 bases remaining between them. The length of the CDR3 is 15 residues. Germline lookup yields CDR1 SGHTA and CDR2 FQGTGA. In DNA, the CDR3 is TGTGCCAGCAGCTTAGAGGGACTGAGCACAGATACGCAGTATTTT. Its protein is CASSLEGLSTDTQYF. The whole variable domain, remainder taken from reference TRBV7-3 and TRBJ2-3, is GAGVSQTPSNKVTEKGKYVELRCDPISGHTALYWYRQSLGQGPEFLIYFQGTGAADDSGLPNDRFFAVRPEGSVSTLKIQRTERGDSAVYLCASSLEGLSTDTQYFGPGTRLTVL.

CDR3 DNA sequence: TGTGCCAGCCAGATGGGCCGCCTGGCAGAGGATACGCAGTATTTT. It specifies CASQMGRLAEDTQYF. The chain links TRBV6-5 to TRBJ2-3; D not resolved. There are 15 residues in the CDR3. Trimming removed 8 bases at V and 6 bases at J, with 21 bases between. The germline CDR1 and CDR2 sequences are MNHEY and SVGAGI.

The genes are TRBV3-1 (or the pseudogene TRBV3-2) and TRBJ1-1; D perhaps matches TRBD1 (6 bases). The CDR3 consists of 14 residues. V lost 3 bases to trimming and J lost 2 bases, with 10 bases between them. The germline gives CDR1 LGHDT, CDR2 YNNKEL (reference sequence). Here the CDR3 DNA reads TGTGCCAGCAGCCACCCGGGACACAACACTGAAGCTTTCTTT. This gives the protein CASSHPGHNTEAFF.

This rearrangement joins TRBV3-1 (or the pseudogene TRBV3-2) to TRBJ1-2; weak D call: TRBD1 (5 bases). The CDR3 totals 13 residues. Trimming shortened V by 2 bases and J by 2 bases, and 6 bases separated the two germline ends. In germline, CDR1 is LGHDT, CDR2 YNNKEL (reference sequence). The CDR3 region is CASSQRQNYGYTF. CDR3 DNA: TGTGCCAGCAGCCAACGACAGAACTATGGCTACACCTTC.

The V and J genes are TRBV2 and TRBJ1-6, with TRBD1 as a possible D gene (5 bases). CDR1 and CDR2 (germline): SNHLY, FYNNEI. CDR3 length equals 11 residues. With 7 bases removed from V and 14 bases from J, the gap between germline ends came to 12 bases. CDR3 sequence: CASKWGEALHF. The CDR3 coding sequence is TGTGCCAGCAAGTGGGGGGAAGCCCTCCACTTT.

The chain has TRBV5-6 and TRBJ2-7, with D perhaps TRBD2 (5 bases). This CDR3 has 12 amino acids. V lost 7 bases and J lost 7, with 15 bases in between. CDR1 SGHDT and CDR2 YYEEEE come from the germline V gene. DNA of the CDR3: TGTGCCAGCTTCGGAGGCGGGCTTGAGCAGTACTTC. It codes for CASFGGGLEQYF.

This chain uses TRBV3-1 (or the pseudogene TRBV3-2) with TRBJ2-7, with TRBD1 matching over 7 bases. From germline, CDR1 is LGHDT and CDR2 YNNKEL (reference sequence). The CDR3 has 16 amino acids. With 1 base clipped from V and 6 bases from J, the junction kept 12 bases outside the gene matches. CDR3 in amino acids: CASSQGVGTGAAEQYF. The CDR3 bases are TGTGCCAGCAGCCAAGGCGTGGGAACAGGGGCGGCCGAGCAGTACTTC.

The table lists this clone with a count of one. The V call is TRBV7-2, the J call TRBJ2-3, with D perhaps assigned TRBD1 or TRBD2 (6 bases each). Trimming removed 4 bases from V and 3 bases from J, with 11 bases in between. The CDR3 is 14 amino acids. Germline V CDR1 and CDR2: SGHTA, FQGNSA. The CDR3 sequence is CASSWRGTTDTQYF. The CDR3 DNA is TGTGCCAGCAGCTGGAGGGGGACGACAGATACGCAGTATTTT.

The rearrangement links TRBV5-5 to TRBJ1-4; D perhaps matches TRBD1 (5 bases). Germline V gene sequence: CDR1 SGHKS, CDR2 YYEKEE (reference sequence). This CDR3 has 14 amino acids. The germline V and J ends were trimmed by 8 bases and 8 bases, with 19 bases remaining between them. This chain's CDR3 is CASSLGQDLEKLFF. The CDR3 coding sequence is TGTGCCAGTTCCCTGGGGCAGGATCTCGAAAAACTGTTTTTT.

V usage is TRBV29-1 and J usage is TRBJ2-1; D is possibly TRBD2 (7 bases). Germline loops: CDR1 SQVTM, CDR2 ANQGSEA. The CDR3 is 11 residues long. Deletions cut 2 bases from V and 13 bases from J, with 12 bases between. Here the CDR3 reads CSVELGGLQFF. CDR3 in DNA: TGCAGCGTTGAATTGGGGGGGCTACAGTTCTTC.

The chain joins TRBV13 to TRBJ2-3; TRBD1 matches 7 bases. There are 14 residues in the CDR3. Trimming removed 5 bases from V and 5 bases from J; junction bases left unmatched: 7. CDR1 is PRHDT, CDR2 FYEKMQ, per germline (reference sequence). This CDR3 is CASSPGQRIDTQYF. The CDR3 DNA is TGTGCCAGCAGCCCGGGACAGAGAATAGATACGCAGTATTTT.

This chain uses TRBV29-1 with TRBJ1-2, with no clear D. The ends were cut back, 3 bases at V and 4 bases at J, with 9 bases in the middle. The germline V gene has CDR1 SQVTM and CDR2 ANQGSEA. This CDR3 region has 12 residues. CDR3 residues: CSVESQVYGYTF. CDR3 coding DNA: TGCAGCGTTGAGTCGCAGGTCTATGGCTACACCTTC.

This clone was picked up a small number of times. CDR3 amino acids: CAINSGGSGNTIYF. The CDR3 nucleotides read TGTGCCATCAACTCCGGGGGCTCTGGAAACACCATATATTTT. V gene TRBV19 combines with J gene TRBJ1-3, with D perhaps matching TRBD1 (5 bases). Germline CDR1 is LNHDA and CDR2 is SQIVND (reference sequence). V lost 10 bases to trimming and J lost 0 bases, with 13 bases between them. The CDR3 loop spans 14 amino acids.

V usage is TRBV6-5 and J usage is TRBJ2-7; 10 bases align to TRBD2. Trimming took 7 bases from V and 4 from J; bases not matched to a gene: 7. The CDR3 totals 14 residues. Germline V CDR1 and CDR2: MNHEY, SVGAGI. This chain's CDR3 is CASTLSGGPYEQYF. The CDR3 bases are TGTGCCAGCACCCTTAGCGGGGGGCCGTACGAGCAGTACTTC.

The chain links TRBV18 to TRBJ1-1; no clear D. The CDR3 is made up of 15 amino acids. The germline gives CDR1 KGHSH, CDR2 LQKENI. Trimming cost V 1 base and J 4 bases, with 13 bases left between them. The CDR3 protein is CASSPRAHQGTEAFF. The CDR3 DNA reads as TGTGCCAGCTCACCACGGGCCCACCAAGGCACTGAAGCTTTCTTT.

V usage is TRBV27 and J usage is TRBJ1-5; D gene ambiguous. The CDR3 has 14 amino acids. V dropped 3 bases and J dropped 9 bases, with 15 bases sitting between them. The germline CDR1 and CDR2 sequences are MNHEY and SMNVEV (reference sequence). The CDR3 coding sequence is TGTGCCAGCAGTTTGGACCCCCGTCGCGGGCCCCAGCATTTT. It translates to CASSLDPRRGPQHF.

This chain links TRBV27 with TRBJ1-2, with a possible D match to TRBD1 (6 bases). The CDR3 loop spans 14 amino acids. Trimming cost V 5 bases and J 5 bases, with 15 bases left between them. CDR1 MNHEY and CDR2 SMNVEV come from the germline V gene (reference sequence). CDR3 amino acids: CASSLSGTQYGYTF. CDR3 DNA: TGTGCCAGCAGTCTTTCCGGGACACAGTATGGCTACACCTTC.

The CDR3 DNA reads TGCAGCGTGCTCAGGGGCTTCAACACCGGGGAGCTGTTTTTT. It is translated as CSVLRGFNTGELFF. V gene TRBV29-1 combines with J gene TRBJ2-2, with D maybe TRBD1 (6 bases). CDR3 size: 14 residues. V lost 6 bases and J 2 bases, leaving 13 bases between the germline ends. The germline CDR1 and CDR2 sequences are SQVTM and ANQGSEA.